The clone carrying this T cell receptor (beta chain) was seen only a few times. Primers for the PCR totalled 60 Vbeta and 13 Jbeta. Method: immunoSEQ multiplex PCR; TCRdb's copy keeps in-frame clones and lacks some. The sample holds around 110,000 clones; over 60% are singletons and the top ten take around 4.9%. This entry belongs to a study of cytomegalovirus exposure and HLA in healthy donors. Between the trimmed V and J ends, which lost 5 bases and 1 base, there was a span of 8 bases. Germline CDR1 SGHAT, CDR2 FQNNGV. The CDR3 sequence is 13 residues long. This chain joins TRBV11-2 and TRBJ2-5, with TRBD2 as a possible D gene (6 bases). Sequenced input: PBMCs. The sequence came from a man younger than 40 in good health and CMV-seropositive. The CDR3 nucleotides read TGTGCCAGCAGCCGGGGGACCCAAGAGACCCAGTACTTC. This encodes CASSRGTQETQYF.